The 18 T cell receptor beta chains presented below share a single source sample, sequenced in a study of read filtering for tumor transcriptome and immune sequencing. This library used around 400 ng RNA and molecular barcoded adaptors spanning alpha/delta and beta/gamma chains. TCRdb passed the reads through MiXCR, listing each CDR3 protein once. The sample holds roughly 38,000 distinct CDR3 sequences; over 10% are singletons and the top ten take around 28%. Sample: a population of CD138-negative cells sorted from bone marrow. The source of these receptors is a donor at least 40 years old with multiple myeloma.

This clonotype has ten or more counts. The rearrangement links TRBV5-1 to TRBJ2-7; D possibly corresponds to TRBD1 (7 bases). Deletions cut 4 bases from V and 4 bases from J, with 15 bases between. This CDR3 has 14 amino acids. Germline assignment: CDR1 SGHRS and CDR2 YFSETQ. The CDR3 here is CASSPGGLPYEQYF. CDR3 nucleotides: TGCGCCAGCAGCCCAGGGGGGCTTCCGTACGAGCAGTACTTC.

Many counts were recorded for this clonotype. J is TRBJ2-3 and V is TRBV6-2 or TRBV6-3; 16 bases fit TRBD2. The CDR3 spans 17 residues. Germline CDR1 reads MNHEY; CDR2 reads SVGEGT. V was pared by 7 bases and J by 7 bases, with 11 bases of the junction left unmatched. The CDR3 DNA follows: TGTGCCAGCAAAGGGACTAGCGGGAGGGCTGGCCCCAATACGCAGTATTTT. It yields the protein CASKGTSGRAGPNTQYF.

The chain carries TRBV7-3 and TRBJ2-1; 10 bases are a match to TRBD2. Looked up from germline, CDR1 is SGHTA and CDR2 is FQGTGA. V shed 3 bases, J shed 4 bases, and the junction held 12 bases outside the gene matches. This CDR3 has 18 amino acids. The CDR3 DNA reads as TGTGCCAGCAGCTTCCGCGGGGTAGCGGGGGGAACATACAATGAGCAGTTCTTC. Amino acid sequence: CASSFRGVAGGTYNEQFF.

This clonotype was detected ten times or more. The genes are TRBV7-9 and TRBJ2-7; D remains unclear. The CDR3 is 15 residues long. The V gene's germline CDR1 is SEHNR and CDR2 FQNEAQ (reference sequence). Trimming stripped 0 bases from V and 0 bases from J, with 9 bases between. CDR3 residues: CASSLALLSSYEQYF. The CDR3, as DNA: TGTGCCAGCAGCTTAGCTCTTTTGAGCTCCTACGAGCAGTACTTC.

This clonotype has ten or more counts. The chain employs TRBV10-3 and TRBJ2-7, with 7 bases matching TRBD2. The CDR3 loop spans 13 amino acids. CDR1 and CDR2 from the germline V gene are ENHRY and SYGVKD. Germline trimming cut 5 bases from V and 3 bases from J; bases unmatched to any gene: 4. The CDR3 sequence: CAISSAGSYEQYF. The CDR3 DNA is TGTGCCATCAGTTCAGCGGGGAGCTACGAGCAGTACTTC.

This clonotype was seen repeatedly, ten times or more. This chain links TRBV2 with TRBJ2-2; no clear D gene. This CDR3 has 13 residues. From germline, CDR1 is SNHLY and CDR2 FYNNEI. The V end was cut by 7 bases, the J end by 5 bases, with 11 bases between. The CDR3 here is CASKGSWTGELFF. CDR3 in DNA: TGTGCCAGCAAGGGTTCGTGGACCGGGGAGCTGTTTTTT.

The table lists this clonotype with many counts. The rearrangement links TRBV6-2 or TRBV6-3 to TRBJ1-5; 10 bases line up with TRBD1. The V segment lost 6 bases and the J segment 6 bases; nucleotides outside the gene matches: 11. The CDR3 length is 16 residues. Germline CDR1 MNHEY, CDR2 SVGEGT. In DNA, the CDR3 is TGTGCCAGCAGAACCCCCGGGACAGGGGAATCTCAGCCCCAGCATTTT. Translated, it gives CASRTPGTGESQPQHF.

At least ten counts were recorded for this clonotype. The V gene is TRBV5-1, the J gene TRBJ2-4; 14 positions agree with TRBD2. Unmatched junction bases numbered 7, after V lost 6 bases and J lost 5 bases. This CDR3 comprises 16 residues. Germline values: CDR1 SGHRS, CDR2 YFSETQ. The CDR3 nucleotides read TGCGCCAGCATTGGGACTAGCGGGAGAGGTCAAAACATTCAGTACTTC. It translates to CASIGTSGRGQNIQYF.

The chain carries TRBV4-3 and TRBJ2-7, with D perhaps matching TRBD2 (5 bases). Germline lookup yields CDR1 LGHNA and CDR2 YSLEER. V lost 4 bases and J 5 bases, leaving 24 bases between the germline ends. The CDR3 has 17 amino acids. This CDR3 is CASSPAFGEPADDEQYF. The CDR3 coding sequence is TGCGCCAGCAGCCCAGCGTTTGGGGAGCCGGCAGATGACGAGCAGTACTTC.

Only a few counts were recorded for this clonotype. A much larger clonotype is one base distant, so this may be a read error. This rearrangement joins TRBV11-2 to TRBJ2-7; no clear D. From germline, CDR1 is SGHAT and CDR2 FQNNGV. CDR3 length: 11 amino acids. The CDR3 here is CASSHGSEQHF. The DNA of the CDR3 is TGTGCCAGCAGCCATGGTTCCGAGCAGCACTTC.

This clonotype appeared many times. The chain employs TRBV12-3 or TRBV12-4 and TRBJ1-6; D unresolved. V was trimmed by 6 bases and J by 12 bases, leaving 12 bases between them. There are 12 residues in the CDR3. CDR3 coding DNA: TGTGCCAGCAGCCCGGGTGACGGACCCCTCCACTTT. This translates into CASSPGDGPLHF.

This clonotype turned up a few times. This may arise from a read error, as a much more abundant clone is one base away. Written as DNA, the CDR3 is TGCAGTGCTAGGGCGGGGGCTGGGGCCAACGCCCTGACTTTC. It encodes CSARAGAGANALTF. V and J are TRBV20-1 and TRBJ2-6; TRBD2 might be the D (7 bases). This CDR3 is built from 14 residues. The germline V gene has CDR1 DFQATT and CDR2 SNEGSKA (reference sequence).

This clonotype has more than one count but fewer than ten. A much larger clone lies one base from this, so it may be a read error. The DNA of the CDR3 is TGTGCCAGCACCCTAGAATTTTTCAGCGCCAAAGACATTCAGTACTTC. Protein product: CASTLEFFSAKDIQYF. The chain links TRBV2 to TRBJ2-4; D unclear. The germline CDR1 and CDR2 sequences are SNHLY and FYNNEI. The CDR3 extends over 16 amino acids.

Only a few counts were recorded for this clonotype. This may come from a read error, since a much larger clone is one base off. This chain uses TRBV28 with TRBJ1-5, with a tentative D call TRBD1 (6 bases). This CDR3 is built from 13 residues. Germline loops: CDR1 MDHEN, CDR2 SYDVKM. CDR3 protein: CASSGQSNQTQHF. The CDR3 DNA sequence: TGTGCCAGCAGTGGACAGAGCAATCAGACCCAGCATTTT.

The chain carries TRBV29-1 and TRBJ2-7; TRBD1 is a possible D gene (5 bases). V was pared by 0 bases and J by 3 bases, with 18 bases between. The CDR3 length is 16 residues. Germline values: CDR1 SQVTM, CDR2 ANQGSEA. Here the CDR3 reads CSVEDPGSGAVYEQYF. For the CDR3, the DNA is TGCAGCGTTGAAGATCCTGGTTCTGGGGCGGTCTACGAGCAGTACTTC.

As concerns this clonotype: Given a much more abundant clone one base away, this may be a read error. The chain joins TRBV7-8 to TRBJ2-3; TRBD2 matches at 12 bases. The germline gives CDR1 SGHVS, CDR2 FQNEAQ. CDR3 length: 15 amino acids. The V and J ends lost 5 bases and 5 bases, in that order; junction bases with no gene match: 5. CDR3 in DNA: TGTGCCAGCAGCGGACTAGCGGGAAGGGGAGATACGCAGTATTTT. Residues: CASSGLAGRGDTQYF.

About this clonotype: A single base separates this from a much larger clone, so it may be a read error. V usage is TRBV7-9 and J usage is TRBJ1-6; D ambiguous. The CDR3 is 15 residues long. Germline lookup yields CDR1 SEHNR and CDR2 FQNEAQ (reference sequence). The CDR3 is CASSPSTLHIPPRHF. Here the CDR3 DNA reads TGTGCCAGCAGCCCCTCCACCTTACACATTCCACCCCGCCACTTT.

V is TRBV15 and J is TRBJ1-4; 7 positions match TRBD1. Germline V gene sequence: CDR1 LNHNV, CDR2 YYDKDF (reference sequence). The CDR3 has 16 residues. V shed 0 bases and J 10 bases; nucleotides not matched to a gene: 11. CDR3 sequence: CATSRDGTASSGKLFF. For the CDR3, the DNA is TGTGCCACCAGCAGAGACGGGACAGCTTCTAGTGGAAAACTGTTTTTT.